This T cell receptor (beta chain) was sequenced in a study of CD8 T cells in ankylosing spondylitis (dated by TCRdb to the late 2010s). At the level of the whole study: T cell receptor beta repertoires were profiled in healthy donors and ankylosing spondylitis patients so that disease-linked TCR variants could be found. The full study cohort was made up of about 25 ankylosing spondylitis patients and more than 90 healthy donors. Peripheral blood samples were taken, and synovial fluid was additionally collected from ankylosing spondylitis patients. Summary of the overall study and its limitations: Some of the motif variants had been reported before in the synovial fluid and blood of reactive arthritis patients, a finding that suggests common disease-initiation mechanisms. According to the report, matched synovial fluid samples from ankylosing spondylitis patients were significantly enriched for the disease-linked clones. The disease-linked clones showed a CD8+ phenotype and occurred at relatively low frequencies in peripheral blood. Blood from ankylosing spondylitis patients appeared to be characterized by a TCR beta motif made up of about 8 highly homologous amino acid variants.

Synovial fluid samples were paired with blood samples taken from the same ankylosing spondylitis patients. Worth noting for this clonotype: The clone's antigen remains unknown. Qualities for individual bases were not recorded, and no much larger clone is one base off.

The germline V gene (reference sequence) gives CDR1 as SGHNT and CDR2 as YYREEE. The CDR3 has 16 amino acids, counting the end cysteine and phenylalanine. The only DNA kept is the CDR3, 48 bases in frame from the first base. Germline trimming: 0 bases from V, 5 bases from J; junction bases outside gene matches: 10. Reads for this sample came from an Illumina HiSeq 2500. TCR beta libraries were prepared by quantitative 5'-RACE with molecular barcodes. The study's processing was this. To identify disease-linked TCR variants, a new computational method was used, one built on a probabilistic model of VDJ rearrangement. TCRdb reworked the public reads: Q25 trimming with fastp, MiXCR clone assembly, productive beta chains retained. Rows are unified per CDR3 protein, each entry keeping the most common DNA and genes. The V and J calls reflect TCRdb's pipeline rather than the authors' work. In all, the sample holds around 150,000 distinct CDR3 sequences, and around 42% of those were seen once. The ten largest make up 15% of the sample.

The clonotype originates from a male donor with ankylosing spondylitis. The sequence joins TRBV5-4 to TRBJ2-7, with 8 middle bases fitting TRBD2. The sequencing input was synovial fluid, either unsorted or a sorted T cell fraction (not recorded which). At the DNA level, the sequence is TGTGCCAGCAGCTTGGCTTTGGGTCTAGCGGGCGACGAGCAGTACTTC. This is translated as CASSLALGLAGDEQYF.